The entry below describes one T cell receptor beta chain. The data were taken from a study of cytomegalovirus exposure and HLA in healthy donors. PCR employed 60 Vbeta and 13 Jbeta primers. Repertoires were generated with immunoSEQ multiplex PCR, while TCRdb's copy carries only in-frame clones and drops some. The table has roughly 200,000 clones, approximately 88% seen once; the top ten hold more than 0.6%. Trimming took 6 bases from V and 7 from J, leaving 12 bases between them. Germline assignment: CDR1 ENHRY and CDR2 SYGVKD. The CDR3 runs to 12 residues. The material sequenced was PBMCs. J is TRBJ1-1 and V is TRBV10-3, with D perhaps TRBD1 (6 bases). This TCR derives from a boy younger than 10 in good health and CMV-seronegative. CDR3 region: CAISGGPGEAFF. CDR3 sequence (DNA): TGTGCCATCAGCGGGGGGCCGGGTGAAGCTTTCTTT.